A selection of T cell receptor beta chains follows, all from one sample in a study of blood T cell repertoires in COVID-19. The table came from immunoSEQ multiplex PCR; TCRdb's copy has only in-frame clones and leaves some out. The table has fewer than 350,000 clones, approximately 86% seen once. Input material: PBMCs or T cells enriched from blood (not recorded which). These receptors were obtained from a woman aged 40 to 50 with acute COVID-19. Each CDR3 is given with its conserved first and last residue. D genes are given only for firm matches. Not all rows give a size; the values are once, few, many and, for expanded clones, a class.

clone size: -; V gene: TRBV6-2/TRBV6-3; CDR3 length: 19; D gene: TRBD1; J gene: TRBJ1-1; CDR3 protein: CASSYSFDGTEALDTEAFF; CDR3 DNA: TGTGCCAGCAGTTACTCGTTCGATGGGACAGAGGCTTTGGACACTGAAGCTTTCTTT
clone size: -; V gene: TRBV28; CDR3 length: 12; D gene: -; J gene: TRBJ1-1; CDR3 protein: CASSSLGAEAFF; CDR3 DNA: TGTGCCAGCAGTTCCCTAGGGGCTGAAGCTTTCTTT
clone size: -; V gene: TRBV5-1; CDR3 length: 18; D gene: -; J gene: TRBJ1-2; CDR3 protein: CASSSQRDNLGPSYGYTF; CDR3 DNA: TGCGCCAGCAGCTCACAACGGGACAACCTCGGACCTAGCTATGGCTACACCTTC
clone size: -; V gene: TRBV5-8; CDR3 length: 15; D gene: -; J gene: TRBJ1-6; CDR3 protein: CASSLGQAYNSPLHF; CDR3 DNA: TGTGCCAGCAGCTTGGGTCAGGCGTATAATTCACCCCTCCACTTT
clone size: -; V gene: TRBV4-1; CDR3 length: 13; D gene: -; J gene: TRBJ2-3; CDR3 protein: CASSPTLVGTQYF; CDR3 DNA: TGCGCCAGCAGTCCCACCCTGGTCGGTACGCAGTATTTT
clone size: -; V gene: TRBV5-1; CDR3 length: 13; D gene: TRBD1; J gene: TRBJ2-7; CDR3 protein: CASSTDRSYEQYF; CDR3 DNA: TGCGCCAGCAGCACGGACAGGAGCTACGAGCAGTACTTC
clone size: once; V gene: TRBV19; CDR3 length: 13; D gene: TRBD1; J gene: TRBJ1-2; CDR3 protein: CASRPGQGYGYTF; CDR3 DNA: TGTGCCAGTAGACCGGGACAGGGTTATGGCTACACCTTC
clone size: once; V gene: TRBV3-1/TRBV3-2; CDR3 length: 15; D gene: -; J gene: TRBJ2-7; CDR3 protein: CASSQERALTYEQYF; CDR3 DNA: TGTGCCAGCAGCCAAGAACGAGCCTTAACCTACGAGCAGTACTTC
clone size: -; V gene: TRBV6-1; CDR3 length: 12; D gene: -; J gene: TRBJ1-2; CDR3 protein: CASSDGVYGYTF; CDR3 DNA: TGTGCCAGCAGTGACGGGGTCTATGGCTACACCTTC
clone size: -; V gene: TRBV6-1; CDR3 length: 14; D gene: -; J gene: TRBJ2-7; CDR3 protein: CASSEAMPAYEQYF; CDR3 DNA: TGTGCCAGCAGTGAAGCCATGCCAGCCTACGAGCAGTACTTC
clone size: -; V gene: TRBV7-2; CDR3 length: 18; D gene: TRBD2; J gene: TRBJ2-1; CDR3 protein: CASSFLSTSGGAGNEQFF; CDR3 DNA: TGTGCCAGCAGCTTTCTCTCTACTAGCGGGGGGGCAGGGAATGAGCAGTTCTTC
clone size: -; V gene: TRBV28; CDR3 length: 15; D gene: TRBD2; J gene: TRBJ2-3; CDR3 protein: CASIRSGRAWDTQYF; CDR3 DNA: TGTGCCAGCATTCGAAGCGGGAGGGCCTGGGATACGCAGTATTTT
clone size: -; V gene: TRBV27; CDR3 length: 14; D gene: TRBD1; J gene: TRBJ1-1; CDR3 protein: CASSPGTANTEAFF; CDR3 DNA: TGTGCCAGCAGCCCCGGGACAGCGAACACTGAAGCTTTCTTT
clone size: -; V gene: TRBV9; CDR3 length: 15; D gene: -; J gene: TRBJ1-6; CDR3 protein: CASSVDGQFNSPLHF; CDR3 DNA: TGTGCCAGCAGCGTAGACGGACAGTTCAATTCACCCCTCCACTTT
clone size: -; V gene: TRBV4-1; CDR3 length: 21; D gene: TRBD2; J gene: TRBJ2-7; CDR3 protein: CASSQERPGLAGGPLSYEQYF; CDR3 DNA: TGCGCCAGCAGCCAAGAACGACCGGGACTAGCGGGAGGGCCGCTCTCCTACGAGCAGTACTTC
clone size: -; V gene: TRBV4-2; CDR3 length: 14; D gene: -; J gene: TRBJ1-2; CDR3 protein: CASSQDLSDYGYTF; CDR3 DNA: TGTGCCAGCAGCCAAGATCTGTCCGACTATGGCTACACCTTC
clone size: -; V gene: TRBV18; CDR3 length: 15; D gene: -; J gene: TRBJ1-4; CDR3 protein: CASSPTADYNEKLFF; CDR3 DNA: TGTGCCAGCTCACCTACGGCGGACTATAATGAAAAACTGTTTTTT
clone size: once; V gene: TRBV9; CDR3 length: 15; D gene: -; J gene: TRBJ2-2; CDR3 protein: CASSVAVGVAGELFF; CDR3 DNA: TGTGCCAGCAGCGTAGCGGTGGGAGTCGCCGGGGAGCTGTTTTTT
clone size: -; V gene: TRBV10-1; CDR3 length: 19; D gene: TRBD1; J gene: TRBJ2-7; CDR3 protein: CASSESRDRERKTSYEQYF; CDR3 DNA: TGCGCCAGCAGTGAGTCGCGAGACAGGGAAAGAAAAACCTCCTACGAGCAGTACTTC
clone size: -; V gene: TRBV6-5; CDR3 length: 13; D gene: -; J gene: TRBJ2-7; CDR3 protein: CASSLSGIYEQYF; CDR3 DNA: TGTGCCAGCTCACTCTCAGGGATCTACGAGCAGTACTTC
clone size: -; V gene: TRBV9; CDR3 length: 16; D gene: TRBD1; J gene: TRBJ1-2; CDR3 protein: CASSRGGTGLSNGYTF; CDR3 DNA: TGTGCCAGCAGCCGAGGGGGGACAGGCTTAAGCAATGGCTACACCTTC
clone size: -; V gene: TRBV5-1; CDR3 length: 12; D gene: -; J gene: TRBJ2-4; CDR3 protein: CASSLAGDIQYF; CDR3 DNA: TGCGCCAGCAGCTTGGCCGGGGACATTCAGTACTTC
clone size: -; V gene: TRBV5-1; CDR3 length: 17; D gene: -; J gene: TRBJ2-3; CDR3 protein: CASSLSVQGSSTDTQYF; CDR3 DNA: TGCGCCAGCAGCTTGTCGGTACAGGGATCCTCCACAGATACGCAGTATTTT
clone size: -; V gene: TRBV2; CDR3 length: 15; D gene: TRBD1; J gene: TRBJ2-1; CDR3 protein: CASSEWDRGSNEQFF; CDR3 DNA: TGTGCCAGCAGTGAGTGGGACAGGGGAAGCAATGAGCAGTTCTTC
clone size: -; V gene: TRBV4-3; CDR3 length: 16; D gene: TRBD1; J gene: TRBJ1-6; CDR3 protein: CASSQTGSSYNSPLHF; CDR3 DNA: TGCGCCAGCAGCCAGACAGGGAGTTCCTATAATTCACCCCTCCACTTT
clone size: -; V gene: TRBV11-2; CDR3 length: 16; D gene: TRBD1; J gene: TRBJ2-5; CDR3 protein: CASTTPWDRGQETQYF; CDR3 DNA: TGTGCCAGCACCACCCCGTGGGACAGGGGGCAGGAGACCCAGTACTTC
clone size: -; V gene: TRBV19; CDR3 length: 15; D gene: TRBD1; J gene: TRBJ2-7; CDR3 protein: CASSPGTGGHYEQYF; CDR3 DNA: TGTGCCAGTAGTCCCGGGACAGGAGGCCACTACGAGCAGTACTTC
clone size: -; V gene: TRBV18; CDR3 length: 15; D gene: TRBD1; J gene: TRBJ2-1; CDR3 protein: CASSPGTASYNEQFF; CDR3 DNA: TGTGCCAGCTCACCAGGGACAGCCTCCTACAATGAGCAGTTCTTC
clone size: -; V gene: TRBV6-5; CDR3 length: 15; D gene: -; J gene: TRBJ1-6; CDR3 protein: CASRAESHRNSPLHF; CDR3 DNA: TGTGCCAGCAGAGCTGAGTCTCACCGTAATTCACCCCTCCACTTT
clone size: -; V gene: TRBV12-5; CDR3 length: 14; D gene: -; J gene: TRBJ1-6; CDR3 protein: CASGLSSASSPLHF; CDR3 DNA: TGTGCTAGTGGTTTGAGTAGTGCTTCTTCACCCCTCCACTTT
clone size: -; V gene: TRBV6-2/TRBV6-3; CDR3 length: 17; D gene: TRBD1; J gene: TRBJ1-2; CDR3 protein: CASSYPKPGTAIYGYTF; CDR3 DNA: TGTGCCAGCAGTTACCCAAAACCCGGGACAGCAATATATGGCTACACCTTC
clone size: -; V gene: TRBV7-2; CDR3 length: 13; D gene: TRBD1; J gene: TRBJ1-2; CDR3 protein: CASTSGGFDGYTF; CDR3 DNA: TGTGCCAGCACTTCAGGGGGTTTTGACGGCTACACCTTC
clone size: -; V gene: TRBV6-5; CDR3 length: 15; D gene: TRBD1; J gene: TRBJ2-5; CDR3 protein: CASSYAQGVAETQYF; CDR3 DNA: TGTGCCAGCAGTTACGCCCAGGGGGTGGCAGAGACCCAGTACTTC
clone size: -; V gene: TRBV9; CDR3 length: 19; D gene: TRBD2; J gene: TRBJ2-2; CDR3 protein: CASSTRVTSGRASPGELFF; CDR3 DNA: TGTGCCAGCAGCACCCGAGTCACTAGCGGGAGGGCATCCCCCGGGGAGCTGTTTTTT
clone size: -; V gene: TRBV18; CDR3 length: 18; D gene: TRBD2; J gene: TRBJ2-3; CDR3 protein: CASSPGTSGSGTTDTQYF; CDR3 DNA: TGTGCCAGCTCACCAGGGACTAGCGGGAGCGGGACGACAGATACGCAGTATTTT
clone size: -; V gene: TRBV11-3; CDR3 length: 15; D gene: -; J gene: TRBJ2-5; CDR3 protein: CASSPRRGVQETQYF; CDR3 DNA: TGTGCCAGCAGCCCCCGGCGGGGAGTCCAAGAGACCCAGTACTTC
clone size: -; V gene: TRBV11-3; CDR3 length: 15; D gene: -; J gene: TRBJ2-1; CDR3 protein: CASSLHGGASNEQFF; CDR3 DNA: TGTGCCAGCAGCTTACACGGGGGAGCTTCCAATGAGCAGTTCTTC
clone size: -; V gene: TRBV6-5; CDR3 length: 11; D gene: -; J gene: TRBJ2-7; CDR3 protein: CASIGGAEQYF; CDR3 DNA: TGTGCCAGCATCGGAGGGGCCGAGCAGTACTTC
clone size: -; V gene: TRBV19; CDR3 length: 15; D gene: TRBD1; J gene: TRBJ2-2; CDR3 protein: CASSGQGRASERLFF; CDR3 DNA: TGTGCCAGTAGTGGACAGGGGAGGGCTAGCGAGCGACTGTTTTTT
clone size: -; V gene: TRBV19; CDR3 length: 13; D gene: -; J gene: TRBJ2-1; CDR3 protein: CASRSGVHNEQFF; CDR3 DNA: TGTGCCAGTAGGTCAGGGGTCCACAATGAGCAGTTCTTC
clone size: -; V gene: TRBV18; CDR3 length: 13; D gene: -; J gene: TRBJ1-2; CDR3 protein: CASSSDRNYGYTF; CDR3 DNA: TGTGCCAGCTCCTCAGACAGGAACTATGGCTACACCTTC
clone size: -; V gene: TRBV5-1; CDR3 length: 15; D gene: -; J gene: TRBJ1-6; CDR3 protein: CASSLVTEDNSPLHF; CDR3 DNA: TGCGCCAGCAGCTTGGTGACAGAAGATAATTCACCCCTCCACTTT
clone size: -; V gene: TRBV7-9; CDR3 length: 14; D gene: -; J gene: TRBJ1-2; CDR3 protein: CASSLPDSYYGYTF; CDR3 DNA: TGTGCCAGCAGCTTACCCGACAGTTACTATGGCTACACCTTC